The source of this T cell receptor beta chain is a study of cytomegalovirus exposure and HLA in healthy donors (dated by TCRdb to 2016 to 2017). General notes on the study: According to an earlier analysis of 550 to 700 of the donors, about 179 million T cells yielded 117 million unique TCR beta sequences and approximately 300 Gb of sequence data. Four to six DR-DQ haplotypes were handled as single units for association and clustering, since linkage in the cohort was strong. Alongside the repertoire data, information on donor age, sex, ethnicity and CMV serostatus was compiled. Every repertoire in the discovery cohort had been generated on one and the same sequencing platform. The aim of the study was to test whether cataloging public T cell receptors could identify signatures of past pathogen exposure. A later analysis re-examined previously published TCR beta repertoires from roughly 720 donors and added high-resolution HLA genotyping to investigate patterns of TCR occurrence. Besides the first cohort of 500 to 700 subjects, a separate validation cohort made up of 120 or so different subjects was used. The study used immunosequencing to profile the T cell repertoires of more than 650 subjects and linked those repertoires to cytomegalovirus serostatus. To decide whether each TCR beta V gene segment behaved as functional or pseudogenic, an earlier analysis of 587 of the donors relied on high-throughput TCR beta sequencing. Rather than using new phenotypic data, the later analysis identified candidate immune exposures from TCR beta sequences and from how often those sequences occurred across donors. Both class I and class II loci were covered by HLA typing, at four-digit resolution. A later genetic analysis took genome-wide SNP genotypes for about 55% of the 666 donors and used that subset as a discovery cohort. Of the 300 to 500 genotyped donors, less than 85% were placed in the genetic ancestry cluster associated with self-reported Caucasian donors. About 300 gigabases of sequencing data and approximately 93 million unique TCR sequences were included in an early release covering under 650 HLA-typed donors. The study combined high-throughput TCR immunosequencing, statistical association of individual TCRs with disease status, and machine learning to predict cytomegalovirus infection status. Typing coverage differed by locus: A, B, C, DRB1 and DQB1 were typed in roughly 629-630 donors, DQA1 in 522, DPA1 in over 600, and DPB1 in 400 to 490. Among some 410 genotyped donors of the cohort, an average of about 240,000 unique TCR beta nucleotide sequences were sequenced per donor, roughly 18% of them non-productive. The research as a whole found: In a later genetic analysis, a missense DCLRE1C variant was associated with V-gene and J-gene trimming of TCR beta chains, and the association was replicated in an independent cohort. A later analysis reported that several top co-occurrence clusters appeared linked to parvovirus B19, influenza, CMV and Epstein-Barr virus. According to a later analysis, TCR association rates differed among HLA loci, with DRB1 alleles showing the most associated TCRs and HLA-C alleles showing the fewest. Linkage disequilibrium might explain the correlated functional status among segregating V segments, but an unknown experimental factor could not be excluded. In a later genetic analysis, fewer N-insertions in productive TCRs were reported among donors in an Asian-associated ancestry cluster than the approximately 710-donor mean. The authors suggested that the approach could potentially be generalized to other disease states and immunological phenotypes. A further reported finding was that TCR beta sequences accurately predicted the HLA-A and HLA-B alleles for most subjects in the first cohort. The presence/absence analyses assumed that sequencing depth was roughly uniform across donors, and that assumption may not be true. A total of 150 to 200 TCR beta chains were listed by the study as associated with cytomegalovirus. While some public TCRs were present in many individuals, most TCR sequences turned up only very rarely across donors. Specific HLA alleles were associated with roughly 16,000 TCR beta sequences at a false discovery rate of 0.05 in a later analysis. When HLA alleles, especially DR and DQ, strongly co-occurred, attributing TCR associations to individual alleles was difficult. In a later analysis, HLA-associated TCR beta chains were found to be more clonally expanded and to have lower generation probabilities than equally common non-associated chains. In this cohort, only TCR beta chains were sequenced, and detectable features were limited by the absence of alpha or paired-chain data. In both the original and validation cohorts, the classifier was reported to diagnose cytomegalovirus status with high specificity and sensitivity. HLA typing was unavailable for some donors at each locus, so association tests used only the typed subset. A few of the identified cytomegalovirus-associated TCR beta chains were confirmed in vitro to be specific for cytomegalovirus antigens. The sequencing pipeline was judged likely to have produced a cluster of highly shared sequence variants as a technical artifact. In an earlier analysis of more than 500 of the donors, most TCR beta V segments appeared in productive rearrangements about 90% or about 30% of the time, broadly matching IMGT annotations. Seventeen rarely observed V segments, including chromosome 9 orphons, were excluded from the earlier analysis of about 600 of the donors because counts were too low. CMV serostatus was the only immune exposure information available for the cohort. Because the 87-base-pair reads could not distinguish some IMGT-functional V segments, including TRBV6-2 and TRBV6-3, those segments were excluded. Most CMV-associated TCR beta chains appeared to be HLA-restricted in a later analysis, and the HLA associations seemed to be driven largely by CMV exposure.

The cohort was made up of approximately 670 healthy bone marrow donors. All cohort members were sampled while nominally healthy, although unrecorded immune exposures were likely present. The donor tested CMV seronegative, placing the donor among the 300 to 400 seronegative members of the cohort. Every donor gave a peripheral blood sample, and the peripheral blood mononuclear cells from that sample were used for TCR beta sequencing. Genomic DNA was extracted from the blood cell samples with the Qiagen DNeasy Blood Extraction Kit. About this clone itself: This receptor's antigen is unknown. No much larger clone is present one base from it, and per-base qualities are unavailable.

The CDR3 spans 13 residues, from the cysteine through the phenylalanine. Only CDR3 DNA remains: 39 bases, in frame from the first base. Per the germline V gene, SQVTM is the CDR1 and ANQGSEA is the CDR2. Between the V and J ends, shortened by 7 bases and 2 bases respectively, the junction contains 14 bases. The protocol used for the library was the immunoSEQ multiplex PCR assay. For the multiplex PCR, a mixture combining 60 forward primers for TCR Vbeta segments and 13 reverse primers for TCR Jbeta segments was used. A multiplex PCR assay on genomic DNA amplified the CDR3 region of rearranged TCR beta genes. The Illumina HiSeq System was used to sequence the amplified TCR beta libraries as 87-base-pair reads. Turning to the authors' computational methods: Across the 666 repertoires, a later analysis counted 80 million or so unique TCR beta chains, around 11 million of which were shared by at least two donors. To remove PCR and sequencing errors, raw reads were error-corrected and collapsed into unique sequences using a nearest-neighbor algorithm that merged closely related sequences. V, D and J gene segments were assigned by aligning CDR3 sequences to IMGT reference sequences. Each retained sequence needed at least a six-nucleotide match to both a V gene segment and a J gene segment. Rearrangements were called productive when the CDR3 lacked stop codons and stayed in frame with V and J; all others were non-productive. Following IMGT convention, CDR3 was defined as the stretch from the second conserved V-encoded cysteine up to the conserved J-encoded phenylalanine. The earlier analysis of roughly 590 of the donors excluded any sequence lacking an unambiguous match to a single V gene segment. In an earlier analysis of approximately 500 of the donors, a V segment was called functional when productive rearrangements were above 56.7%, and segregating when the standard deviation between donors exceeded 5%. A statistical classification framework was developed to diagnose cytomegalovirus status using the catalog of TCR beta chain sequences. In a later analysis, TCR nucleotide sequences were compared against IMGT/GENE-DB human TR gene sequences so that V and J genes could be assigned. In a later analysis, CDR3 sequences and most-parsimonious VDJ recombination scenarios were assigned using the TCRdist pipeline. In a later analysis, every TCR beta chain was defined by the combination of its CDR3 amino acid sequence and its V-gene family, and reads without a unique V-gene family were dropped. To address suspected cross-contamination and a sequencing artifact, a later analysis removed 592 highly shared, low-generation-probability nucleotide sequences. For each public chain, a later analysis derived a clonal expansion index from normalized ranks of inferred template counts within each repertoire. Generation probabilities in a later analysis came from a VDJ recombination model fitted to out-of-frame rearrangements, and those results were checked against IGoR. Hypergeometric tests were used in a later analysis to score TCR-TCR, TCR-HLA and TCR-CMV co-occurrence, with a repertoire-size bias correction applied to the TCR pairs. False discovery rates were estimated in a later analysis by permuting HLA or CMV assignments 20 times. In a later analysis, co-occurring TCRs were grouped using DBSCAN, and TCRdist sequence similarity was added for clustering within HLA-allele-positive subsets. For co-occurrence clustering, repertoires with fewer than 30,000 or more than 120,000 public chains were excluded, along with five repertoires with anomalous nucleotide sharing. The clones in this table, taken by TCRdb from immuneACCESS, are in-frame only. Not every clone is retained; where verified, under half of the shortfall comes from an unresolved V gene, and the cause of the rest is unknown. The V and J calls and the clone size are those of that table, but D and trimming were determined from the DNA. For this sample there are under 140,000 clones; approximately 84% appear just once. Around 1.9% of the sample lies in the top ten.

Sequenced sample: PBMCs. The rearrangement joined TRBV29-1 to TRBJ1-1; the D gene is perhaps TRBD1, on 5 matching bases. This TCR derives from a man between 40 and 49 years old in good health and CMV-seronegative. CDR3 loop: CSARGGLNTEAFF. In nucleotides, the sequence is TGCAGCGCACGCGGGGGACTAAACACTGAAGCTTTCTTT.